This is a list of T cell receptor beta chains from one sample in a study of shared clonotypes between healthy human individuals. Method: immunoSEQ multiplex PCR; TCRdb's copy keeps in-frame clones and lacks some. Of about 2.2 million clones in the sample, 90% to 95% were seen once. Material: naive CD8+ T cells from PBMCs. The source is a man between 18 and 29 years old in good health. Some clones in this sample may be carry-over from other donors' samples. Both conserved end residues are trimmed from each CDR3.

V,J,CDR3
TRBV19,TRBJ1-5,ASSPTGTGNQPQH
TRBV4-3,TRBJ2-1,ASSQDLTSGTYNEQF
TRBV29-1,TRBJ2-7,SVSPTGWEQY
TRBV30,TRBJ2-7,AWASEVRYEQY
TRBV28,TRBJ2-5,ASSLPLAGEETQY
TRBV7-8,TRBJ1-4,ASSQPTWGNEKLF
TRBV6-5,TRBJ2-2,ASSWDRGRTGELF
TRBV27,TRBJ2-7,ASSLSPGDEQY
TRBV5-1,TRBJ1-2,ASSLGYISPNYGYT
TRBV5-6,TRBJ2-1,ASSLPGGIHEQF
TRBV4-1,TRBJ1-1,ASSQVRKMNTEAF
TRBV4-2,TRBJ2-1,ASSQGLVSNEQF
TRBV27,TRBJ1-2,ASSLTNEGYGYT
TRBV5-1,TRBJ2-3,ASRLGAPPSTDTQY
TRBV4-1,TRBJ2-7,ASSQVTRTGTYEQY
TRBV5-1,TRBJ2-3,ASSPLDRFPSTDTQY
TRBV7-3,TRBJ2-2,ASSRGGPTGELF
TRBV15,TRBJ1-1,ATSITGMNTEAF
TRBV5-1,TRBJ2-2,ASWGVGELF
TRBV5-6,TRBJ1-6,ASRKQDRVDSPLH
TRBV28,TRBJ1-4,ASGRDRGEANEKLF
TRBV2,TRBJ1-4,ASSERGFEREKLF
TRBV27,TRBJ1-1,ASSLSLYTEAF
TRBV2,TRBJ1-4,ASSPGTTNEKLF
TRBV27,TRBJ1-1,ASSLGRTNTEAF
TRBV11-2,TRBJ2-1,ASSQWGQVNEQF
TRBV6-5,TRBJ2-7,ASRSGGEQY
TRBV10-2,TRBJ2-3,ASRAGDRSTDTQY
TRBV10-3,TRBJ1-1,AISEATMNTEAF
TRBV27,TRBJ2-1,ASQSSGSNEQF
TRBV15,TRBJ1-1,ATSREQIPNTEAF
TRBV29-1,TRBJ2-7,SAQSDGVAYEQY
TRBV6-5,TRBJ2-2,ASSYRVTGELF
TRBV7-2,TRBJ2-3,ASSARASGPSTDTQY
TRBV7-3,TRBJ1-2,ASSQGPTGRDGYT
TRBV30,TRBJ2-7,AFTPGTSYEQY
TRBV28,TRBJ1-1,ASSLFSAGVEAF
TRBV29-1,TRBJ1-3,SVAGTGASDSGNTIY
TRBV5-1,TRBJ2-7,ASSLRWGTYEQY
TRBV28,TRBJ2-1,ASRGPYSSYNEQF
TRBV9,TRBJ2-1,ASSVESGLTNEQF
TRBV5-1,TRBJ2-7,ASSLGGIYEQY
TRBV7-9,TRBJ1-2,ASSLGTGSSYGYT
TRBV4-3,TRBJ2-5,ASSQLRAAEGETQY
TRBV27,TRBJ2-7,ASSLKIRGTPYEQY
TRBV6-6,TRBJ2-7,ASSYSGHREQY
TRBV4-1,TRBJ1-3,ASSQDLTAGNTIY
TRBV5-1,TRBJ2-7,ASSWTSGSYEQY